Listed below are T cell receptor beta chains from one sample, sequenced in a study of T cell responses to AZD1222 COVID-19 vaccine. TCRdb's table, derived via immunoSEQ multiplex PCR, lists solely in-frame clones and lacks some. The sample has some 130,000 clones; around 90% are singletons. The material was peripheral blood, obtained 28 days after the second AZD1222 dose. These receptor sequences come from an adult who received the AZD1222 COVID-19 vaccine. Each CDR3 is given with its conserved first and last residue. Clone size is not always given. Where it is, it says once, few, many or a class for expanded clones.

CASSYRARQPQHF TRBV6-5 . TRBJ1-5
CASSRDPVTTEAFF TRBV19 . TRBJ1-1
CASSITVTDTQYF TRBV19 . TRBJ2-3
CASSFGTGRSYEQYF TRBV7-9 . TRBJ2-7
CASSLRGQGPYGYTF TRBV28 . TRBJ1-2
CASSWGQGYNSPLHF TRBV28 . TRBJ1-6
CASSFQGRSSYEQYF TRBV6-5 once TRBJ2-7
CASSTRGRGAGELFF TRBV28 . TRBJ2-2
CASGTSGRGYNEQFF TRBV28 . TRBJ2-1
CASSVGIGASNEKLFF TRBV9 . TRBJ1-4
CASSRTVSANYGYTF TRBV6-5 . TRBJ1-2
CASSDYRPTSWQPQHF TRBV2 once TRBJ1-5
CSAIYYNEQFF TRBV20-1 . TRBJ2-1
CASSVSGRSGYEQYF TRBV5-1 . TRBJ2-7
CAISFGGSSYEQYF TRBV10-3 . TRBJ2-7
CATSSSGQGAEEQYF TRBV24-1 . TRBJ2-7
CASRGGTSGTYEQYF TRBV28 . TRBJ2-7
CASSLESRDYGYTF TRBV13 . TRBJ1-2
CASSRLKRTTGVAEAFF TRBV6-6 . TRBJ1-1
CASSRRLEPGELFF TRBV4-2 . TRBJ2-2
CASSLTSTYEQYF TRBV5-1 once TRBJ2-7
CASSLSPTTTGPQHF TRBV27 . TRBJ1-5
CASSWTGQGGAEAFF TRBV5-1 . TRBJ1-1
CASSLEAAQYEQYF TRBV5-6 . TRBJ2-7
CAWSVRVEAFF TRBV30 . TRBJ1-1
CAISAGPGEADTQYF TRBV10-3 . TRBJ2-3
CASSSTGGTEAFF TRBV5-1 . TRBJ1-1
CASKTGVHTDTQYF TRBV19 . TRBJ2-3
CASRALTGYVTEAFF TRBV6-5 . TRBJ1-1
CAISEIVGGLDEQFF TRBV10-3 . TRBJ2-1
CASSQAPWGGGRGYTF TRBV4-1 . TRBJ1-2
CASRRTAGELFF TRBV5-1 . TRBJ2-2
CASSQGSHQPQHF TRBV4-2 . TRBJ1-5
CAWSPFGTGVRETQYF TRBV30 . TRBJ2-5
CASSSSANEKLFF TRBV6-6 . TRBJ1-4
CASSKVKAHLSQNIQYF TRBV21-1 once TRBJ2-4
CASSLESASRTYEQYF TRBV7-8 . TRBJ2-7
CASRFTGPSNQPQHF TRBV19 . TRBJ1-5
CASSQDPGESYEQYF TRBV4-2 . TRBJ2-7
CASSLEQGNEKLFF TRBV2 . TRBJ1-4
CASSPSLRLTNTGELFF TRBV18 . TRBJ2-2
CASRDTGPVVTF TRBV7-8 . TRBJ2-6
CASSLGQGAFGNTIYF TRBV18 . TRBJ1-3
CASSFANTGELFF TRBV7-2 few TRBJ2-2
CASSLTGVSTDTQYF TRBV27 once TRBJ2-3
CASRGHLQETQYF TRBV6-5 . TRBJ2-5
CASSHVAGEWETQYF TRBV3-1/TRBV3-2 . TRBJ2-5
CASSPRQGSGNQPQHF TRBV5-5 few TRBJ1-5
CASSPQQENTGELFF TRBV18 . TRBJ2-2
CASSTLAGGSYEQYF TRBV6-2/TRBV6-3 many TRBJ2-7
CASSDDRVSGNTIYF TRBV6-1 . TRBJ1-3
CASSYRGTGRNYGYTF TRBV6-5 . TRBJ1-2
CASSLGDFDGYTF TRBV5-1 . TRBJ1-2
CASRTGVNYGYTF TRBV6-5 . TRBJ1-2
CASKGQLNQPQHF TRBV19 . TRBJ1-5
CASSLRGLPPYEQYF TRBV5-1 . TRBJ2-7
CAWSLGLAGVGQETQYF TRBV30 . TRBJ2-5
CASSLSSGRLDYGYTF TRBV27 once TRBJ1-2